This T cell receptor beta chain was identified during a study of CD8 T cells in ankylosing spondylitis. TCRdb called the 5' RACE reads again in MiXCR, with one record for every CDR3 protein. The table includes about 360,000 distinct CDR3 sequences, more than 20% detected once. This clonotype was obtained from a male donor with ankylosing spondylitis or in good health (not recorded which). Sequences were obtained from blood, either unsorted or a sorted T cell fraction (not recorded which).

The CDR3 loop reads CSARRLAGGLDTQYF. The CDR3 coding sequence is TGCAGTGCCAGACGACTAGCGGGGGGGCTAGATACGCAGTATTTT. The chain combines TRBV20-1 with TRBJ2-3, with 14 bases lining up with TRBD2. CDR3 length equals 15 residues. Germline V gene sequence: CDR1 DFQATT, CDR2 SNEGSKA (reference sequence). Trimming at V came to 6 bases and at J to 5 bases, leaving 7 bases not matched to a gene.